The next 15 T cell receptor beta chains were all read from a single sample in a study of CD8 T cells in Susac syndrome. Random-hexamer reverse transcription was applied to roughly 0.5 to 1 ug RNA. Using its own MiXCR run on the immunoSEQ multiplex PCR reads, TCRdb lists one record per CDR3 protein. The sample holds about 210,000 distinct CDR3 sequences, 95% seen once. The sequencing sample was made of CD4+ T cells from PBMCs. These receptors were collected from a human donor with multiple sclerosis.

V usage is TRBV6-5 and J usage is TRBJ2-1; TRBD1 aligns across 9 bases. Germline V gives CDR1 MNHEY, CDR2 SVGAGI. Germline trimming cut 5 bases from V and 3 bases from J; bases unmatched to any gene: 2. CDR3 length equals 14 residues. The CDR3 DNA sequence: TGTGCCAGCAGTGGGACAGGGCGCTACAATGAGCAGTTCTTC. This encodes CASSGTGRYNEQFF.

The gene calls are TRBV9 and TRBJ2-5; D may correspond to TRBD1 or TRBD2 (7 bases each). CDR1 and CDR2 from the germline V gene are SGDLS and YYNGEE. The CDR3 loop spans 15 amino acids. The V end was cut by 3 bases, the J end by 5 bases, with 17 bases between. DNA for the CDR3: TGTGCCAGCAGCGGACCCAGGGGGGGCTCGGAGACCCAGTACTTC. Translation: CASSGPRGGSETQYF.

This chain uses TRBV29-1 with TRBJ2-5, with 12 bases fitting TRBD1. The CDR3 has 15 amino acids. Germline V gene lookup returns CDR1 SQVTM and CDR2 ANQGSEA. The trim removed 0 bases at V and 4 bases at J, leaving 3 bases unmatched. CDR3 residues: CSVEDRDRGRETQYF. CDR3 in DNA: TGCAGCGTTGAAGATCGGGACAGGGGGCGAGAGACCCAGTACTTC.

The gene calls are TRBV12-3 or TRBV12-4 and TRBJ2-2, with 9 positions matching TRBD1. V dropped 6 bases and J dropped 6; count of bases not matched to a gene: 11. CDR3 length: 16 residues. CDR3 sequence (DNA): TGTGCCAGCAGAGACACCGGGACAGGGAATGCCGGGGAGCTGTTTTTT. It codes for CASRDTGTGNAGELFF.

The gene calls are TRBV15 and TRBJ2-3, with TRBD1 matching 7 bases. CDR3 length equals 15 residues. The ends lost 5 bases at V and 2 bases at J; junction bases unmatched: 7. Per germline, CDR1 LNHNV and CDR2 YYDKDF (reference sequence). The CDR3 nucleotides read TGTGCCACCAGCGGCCGGGACAGACACACAGATACGCAGTATTTT. Protein product: CATSGRDRHTDTQYF.

This clonotype was found once. V is TRBV27 and J is TRBJ2-1; TRBD2 agrees at 11 bases. The J segment lost 5 bases and the V segment lost 5 bases, leaving 5 bases of the junction unmatched. CDR1 is MNHEY and CDR2 is SMNVEV in the germline V gene (reference sequence). The CDR3 runs 15 residues. The CDR3 reads CASSRGLAGNNEQFF. As DNA, the CDR3 is TGTGCCAGCAGTCGAGGACTAGCGGGTAACAATGAGCAGTTCTTC.

V gene TRBV2 combines with J gene TRBJ2-7; the match to TRBD1 covers 7 bases. There are 14 residues in the CDR3. The J segment lost 5 bases and the V segment lost 4 bases, leaving 8 bases of the junction unmatched. CDR1 is SNHLY and CDR2 is FYNNEI in the germline V gene. The CDR3: CASSGDRAINEQYF. The CDR3 DNA follows: TGTGCCAGCAGTGGAGACAGGGCGATCAACGAGCAGTACTTC.

The chain recombines TRBV29-1 with TRBJ1-1, with D uncertain. The CDR3 runs to 11 residues. Trimming removed 8 bases from V and 5 bases from J, with 12 bases in between. Germline CDR1 is SQVTM and CDR2 is ANQGSEA. The CDR3: CSLSRPTEAFF. The DNA of the CDR3 is TGCAGCCTCTCCAGGCCAACTGAAGCTTTCTTT.

V and J are TRBV27 and TRBJ2-3; D not certain. Germline V gives CDR1 MNHEY, CDR2 SMNVEV (reference sequence). The CDR3 runs 15 residues. V dropped 5 bases and J dropped 2 bases, with 14 bases sitting between them. The CDR3 is CASSPWTANTDTQYF. The CDR3 DNA reads TGTGCCAGCAGTCCTTGGACGGCAAACACAGATACGCAGTATTTT.

V gene TRBV30 combines with J gene TRBJ1-5, with TRBD1 identical over 7 bases. There are 12 residues in the CDR3. V was clipped by 7 bases and J by 3 bases; unmatched bases: 3. Germline V gives CDR1 GTSNPN, CDR2 SVGIG (reference sequence). The DNA for the CDR3 is TGTGCCTTCGACAGGGACAATCAGCCCCAGCATTTT. Translating gives CAFDRDNQPQHF.

The genes are TRBV5-1 and TRBJ2-2; D perhaps matches TRBD1 (6 bases). Germline-derived CDR1 and CDR2 are SGHRS and YFSETQ. The V and J ends lost 6 bases and 3 bases respectively, with 18 bases between them. This CDR3 is 16 amino acids long. The CDR3 bases are TGCGCCAGCACCATCCCGCGTTCAGGGGACACCGGGGAGCTGTTTTTT. This encodes CASTIPRSGDTGELFF. Together with reference TRBV5-1 and TRBJ2-2, the CDR3 gives the full variable domain: KAGVTQTPRYLIKTRGQQVTLSCSPISGHRSVSWYQQTPGQGLQFLFEYFSETQRNKGNFPGRFSGRQFSNSRSEMNVSTLELGDSALYLCASTIPRSGDTGELFFGEGSRLTVL.

The table lists this clonotype with a count of one. CDR3 sequence reads: CASSLRAASNEQFF. CDR3 in DNA: TGTGCCAGCAGTCTCAGGGCAGCGTCCAATGAGCAGTTCTTC. The genes are TRBV28 and TRBJ2-1; D is perhaps TRBD1 (5 bases). Germline assignment: CDR1 MDHEN and CDR2 SYDVKM. The CDR3 totals 14 residues. Trimming cost V 5 bases and J 6 bases, with 14 bases left between them.

The J gene is TRBJ1-2, the V gene TRBV4-2; the D gene is possibly TRBD1 (6 bases). The V gene's germline CDR1 is LGHNA and CDR2 YNFKEQ. The CDR3 covers 14 residues. Trimming stripped 0 bases from V and 5 bases from J, with 10 bases between. The CDR3: CASSQDGQGYGYTF. DNA for the CDR3: TGTGCCAGCAGCCAAGATGGTCAGGGGTATGGCTACACCTTC.

This chain links TRBV18 with TRBJ2-5; D remains ambiguous. Trimming took 5 bases from V and 5 from J, leaving 12 bases between them. In germline, CDR1 is KGHSH, CDR2 LQKENI. CDR3 length equals 13 residues. This CDR3 is CASSDQDGETQYF. The CDR3 nucleotides are TGTGCCAGCTCAGACCAAGACGGGGAGACCCAGTACTTC.

V and J are TRBV12-3 or TRBV12-4 and TRBJ1-1, with TRBD1 matching 7 bases. V lost 6 bases, J lost 8 bases, and 9 bases stayed unmatched. The CDR3 totals 13 residues. CDR3 bases: TGTGCCAGCAGCATCGGGACAGCTCCCGAAGCTTTCTTT. As protein: CASSIGTAPEAFF.